These T cell receptor beta chains were read from a single sample in a study of control samples from healthy donors and cancer patients. Produced via immunoSEQ multiplex PCR; TCRdb's table is partial and in-frame only. The sample includes 60,000 to 100,000 clones, approximately 90% seen only once; the top ten take roughly 7%. Material for sequencing was blood. All receptors derive from a man aged 50 to 60 in good health. CDR3s include the opening cysteine and the closing phenylalanine or tryptophan. Fields, in order: D gene, clone size, V gene, J gene, CDR3 protein, CDR3 DNA. The D gene is left open where the match is weak. The size entry is marked missing in some rows and otherwise reads once, few, many or a size class.

D: .; size: .; V: TRBV30; J: TRBJ1-4; CDR3: CAWRSKNNEKLFF; DNA: TGTGCCTGGAGGAGTAAGAATAATGAAAAACTGTTTTTT
D: .; size: once; V: TRBV5-6; J: TRBJ2-7; CDR3: CASSTGPYTAEQYF; DNA: TGTGCCAGCAGCACGGGCCCGTATACCGCCGAGCAGTACTTC
D: .; size: once; V: TRBV6-5; J: TRBJ1-6; CDR3: CASSLDRPVNNSPLHF; DNA: TGTGCCAGCAGTTTAGATAGGCCGGTGAACAATTCACCCCTCCACTTT
D: .; size: .; V: TRBV15; J: TRBJ2-4; CDR3: CATSTPAGKNIQYF; DNA: TGTGCCACCAGCACTCCAGCGGGCAAAAACATTCAGTACTTC
D: .; size: .; V: TRBV2; J: TRBJ1-2; CDR3: CASRRTVNYGYTF; DNA: TGTGCCAGCAGGCGGACAGTGAACTATGGCTACACCTTC
D: TRBD2; size: .; V: TRBV6-5; J: TRBJ2-7; CDR3: CASSWDYRSGEQYF; DNA: TGTGCCAGCAGTTGGGACTATAGATCGGGGGAGCAGTACTTC
D: .; size: .; V: TRBV6-4; J: TRBJ2-3; CDR3: CASSESGVADTQYF; DNA: TGTGCCAGCAGTGAGTCGGGGGTTGCAGATACGCAGTATTTT
D: .; size: .; V: TRBV5-1; J: TRBJ1-5; CDR3: CASSFDSNQPQHF; DNA: TGCGCCAGCAGCTTTGATAGCAATCAGCCCCAGCATTTT
D: .; size: .; V: TRBV3-1/TRBV3-2; J: TRBJ2-7; CDR3: CASSQAYEQYF; DNA: TGTGCCAGCAGCCAAGCCTACGAGCAGTACTTC
D: .; size: .; V: TRBV3-1/TRBV3-2; J: TRBJ2-1; CDR3: CASSQRRGGGNEQFF; DNA: TGTGCCAGCAGCCAAAGGAGGGGGGGTGGTAATGAGCAGTTCTTC
D: TRBD2; size: .; V: TRBV3-1/TRBV3-2; J: TRBJ2-7; CDR3: CASSQGGGNYEQYF; DNA: TGTGCCAGCAGCCAAGGCGGGGGAAACTACGAGCAGTACTTC
D: TRBD1; size: .; V: TRBV19; J: TRBJ1-2; CDR3: CASTDRGNYGYTF; DNA: TGTGCCAGTACAGACAGGGGTAACTATGGCTACACCTTC
D: .; size: .; V: TRBV2; J: TRBJ2-6; CDR3: CASTAGYGANVLTF; DNA: TGTGCCAGCACCGCAGGGTACGGGGCCAACGTCCTGACTTTC
D: TRBD2; size: .; V: TRBV25-1; J: TRBJ2-1; CDR3: CASRTSGGGNEQFF; DNA: TGTGCCAGCAGAACTAGCGGGGGGGGTAATGAGCAGTTCTTC
D: .; size: .; V: TRBV6-5; J: TRBJ2-7; CDR3: CATNRVNEQYF; DNA: TGTGCCACAAACAGGGTCAACGAGCAGTACTTC
D: .; size: .; V: TRBV7-2; J: TRBJ2-2; CDR3: CASGLKGGNTGELFF; DNA: TGTGCCAGCGGGTTGAAGGGAGGGAACACCGGGGAGCTGTTTTTT
D: .; size: few; V: TRBV7-8; J: TRBJ1-2; CDR3: CASSYREKNYGYTF; DNA: TGTGCCAGCAGTTACCGGGAGAAAAACTATGGCTACACCTTC
D: TRBD1; size: .; V: TRBV25-1; J: TRBJ2-5; CDR3: CASSHAGGTQETQYF; DNA: TGTGCCAGCAGCCACGCAGGGGGTACCCAAGAGACCCAGTACTTC
D: .; size: .; V: TRBV6-6; J: TRBJ1-6; CDR3: CASSYSGSSPLHF; DNA: TGTGCCAGCAGTTACTCCGGCAGTTCACCCCTCCACTTT
D: TRBD1; size: .; V: TRBV3-1/TRBV3-2; J: TRBJ1-1; CDR3: CASSPQGAQGEAFF; DNA: TGTGCCAGCAGCCCTCAGGGGGCGCAAGGTGAAGCTTTCTTT
D: .; size: .; V: TRBV6-5; J: TRBJ1-2; CDR3: CASRTAEGYTF; DNA: TGTGCCAGCAGGACCGCGGAGGGCTACACCTTC
D: .; size: .; V: TRBV6-5; J: TRBJ2-3; CDR3: CASMRLDTQYF; DNA: TGTGCCAGCATGCGGCTCGATACGCAGTATTTT
D: .; size: .; V: TRBV10-1; J: TRBJ1-4; CDR3: CARRGGAEKLFF; DNA: TGCGCCAGGAGGGGCGGGGCGGAAAAACTGTTTTTT
D: .; size: .; V: TRBV5-1; J: TRBJ2-7; CDR3: CASSLGHNYEQYF; DNA: TGCGCCAGCAGCTTGGGGCACAACTACGAGCAGTACTTC
D: .; size: .; V: TRBV7-4; J: TRBJ1-2; CDR3: CASSTFRDKSPYGYTF; DNA: TGTGCCAGCAGCACGTTCCGGGACAAATCTCCGTATGGCTACACCTTC
D: TRBD1; size: .; V: TRBV2; J: TRBJ2-1; CDR3: CASRTGVGNEQFF; DNA: TGTGCCAGCAGGACAGGGGTTGGGAATGAGCAGTTCTTC
D: TRBD1; size: .; V: TRBV7-6; J: TRBJ2-2; CDR3: CASSLHLRQGASHRELFF; DNA: TGTGCCAGCAGCTTACACCTGAGACAGGGGGCGTCCCATCGGGAGCTGTTTTTT
D: .; size: once; V: TRBV5-1; J: TRBJ1-1; CDR3: CASSFQGSGTEAFF; DNA: TGCGCCAGCAGCTTTCAGGGATCAGGCACTGAAGCTTTCTTT
D: TRBD2; size: .; V: TRBV7-6; J: TRBJ2-3; CDR3: CASSLGRTSRDTQYF; DNA: TGTGCCAGCAGCTTAGGGAGGACTAGCAGGGATACGCAGTATTTT
D: TRBD2; size: .; V: TRBV11-1; J: TRBJ2-1; CDR3: CASSGGAADEQFF; DNA: TGTGCCTCTAGCGGGGGGGCCGCGGATGAGCAGTTCTTC
D: TRBD1; size: .; V: TRBV6-2/TRBV6-3; J: TRBJ1-6; CDR3: CASSYSTGVSSPLHF; DNA: TGTGCCAGCAGTTACTCGACAGGGGTTAGTTCACCCCTCCACTTT
D: .; size: .; V: TRBV4-1; J: TRBJ1-5; CDR3: CASSQIAINQPQHF; DNA: TGCGCCAGCAGCCAAATCGCGATTAATCAGCCCCAGCATTTT
D: .; size: .; V: TRBV9; J: TRBJ1-6; CDR3: CASTTGPSSYNSPLHF; DNA: TGTGCCAGCACCACCGGGCCTAGCTCCTATAATTCACCCCTCCACTTT
D: .; size: .; V: TRBV19; J: TRBJ1-1; CDR3: CASSTDRWGTEAFF; DNA: TGTGCCAGTAGTACTGACAGGTGGGGCACTGAAGCTTTCTTT
D: TRBD2; size: .; V: TRBV10-3; J: TRBJ2-1; CDR3: CAISPRLAATNNEQFF; DNA: TGTGCCATCAGTCCCCGACTAGCGGCCACAAACAATGAGCAGTTCTTC
D: .; size: .; V: TRBV11-2; J: TRBJ1-3; CDR3: CASSTASISGNTIYF; DNA: TGTGCCAGCAGCACCGCCTCTATCTCTGGAAACACCATATATTTT
D: TRBD1; size: once; V: TRBV19; J: TRBJ1-5; CDR3: CASSMGQGGGQPQHF; DNA: TGTGCCAGTAGTATGGGACAGGGGGGAGGCCAGCCCCAGCATTTT
D: .; size: .; V: TRBV7-6; J: TRBJ1-3; CDR3: CATEGGNTIYF; DNA: TGTGCCACTGAGGGGGGAAACACCATATATTTT
D: .; size: .; V: TRBV11-2; J: TRBJ1-1; CDR3: CASSLDRGRVNTEAFF; DNA: TGTGCCAGCAGCTTAGATCGGGGGCGGGTAAACACTGAAGCTTTCTTT
D: .; size: .; V: TRBV2; J: TRBJ1-4; CDR3: CASSVFREEGKLFF; DNA: TGTGCCAGCAGTGTCTTTAGGGAGGAGGGGAAACTGTTTTTT
D: .; size: .; V: TRBV4-3; J: TRBJ2-7; CDR3: CASSQDFNYEQYF; DNA: TGCGCCAGCAGCCAAGATTTTAACTACGAGCAGTACTTC
D: .; size: .; V: TRBV7-3; J: TRBJ1-4; CDR3: CASRRDTEWGNTEKLFF; DNA: TGTGCCAGCAGGCGGGACACTGAATGGGGTAATACTGAAAAACTGTTTTTT
D: .; size: .; V: TRBV9; J: TRBJ2-1; CDR3: CASSVDRAYSYNEQFF; DNA: TGTGCCAGCAGCGTAGATCGGGCATACTCCTACAATGAGCAGTTCTTC
D: .; size: once; V: TRBV11-2; J: TRBJ1-2; CDR3: CASSLDMAGLDYGYTF; DNA: TGTGCCAGCAGCTTAGATATGGCAGGGCTTGACTATGGCTACACCTTC
D: .; size: .; V: TRBV9; J: TRBJ2-4; CDR3: CASSAGDAKNIQYF; DNA: TGTGCCAGCAGCGCGGGGGACGCCAAAAACATTCAGTACTTC
D: .; size: .; V: TRBV5-1; J: TRBJ1-5; CDR3: CASSPGHSNQPQHF; DNA: TGCGCCAGCAGCCCAGGACATAGCAATCAGCCCCAGCATTTT
D: TRBD1; size: .; V: TRBV7-9; J: TRBJ1-3; CDR3: CASSLETGFSGNTIYF; DNA: TGTGCCAGCAGCTTAGAGACAGGGTTCTCTGGAAACACCATATATTTT
D: .; size: .; V: TRBV13; J: TRBJ2-1; CDR3: CASSLRFGQGILNEQFF; DNA: TGTGCCAGCAGCTTACGGTTCGGGCAGGGCATCCTCAATGAGCAGTTCTTC
D: .; size: .; V: TRBV7-3; J: TRBJ2-2; CDR3: CASSFGTGELFF; DNA: TGTGCCAGCAGCTTTGGGACCGGGGAGCTGTTTTTT
D: .; size: .; V: TRBV3-1/TRBV3-2; J: TRBJ2-5; CDR3: CASSQSGKETQYF; DNA: TGTGCCAGCAGCCAATCAGGGAAAGAGACCCAGTACTTC